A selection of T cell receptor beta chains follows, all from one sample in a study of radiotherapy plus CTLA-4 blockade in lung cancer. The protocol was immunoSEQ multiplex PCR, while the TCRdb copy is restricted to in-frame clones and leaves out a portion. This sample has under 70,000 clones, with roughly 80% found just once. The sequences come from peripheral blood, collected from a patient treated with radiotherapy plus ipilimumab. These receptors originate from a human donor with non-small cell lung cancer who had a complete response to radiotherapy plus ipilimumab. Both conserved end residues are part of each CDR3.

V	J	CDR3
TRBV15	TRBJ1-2	CATIPGGREYNYGYTF
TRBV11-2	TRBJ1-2	CASSPSTGALVDGYTF
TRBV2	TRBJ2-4	CASSEDEGYQYF
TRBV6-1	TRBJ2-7	CATQREINEQYF
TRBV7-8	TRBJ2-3	CASSLDFADTQYF
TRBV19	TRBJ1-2	CASSIRINYGYIF
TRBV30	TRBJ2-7	CAWSPTGFSYEQYF
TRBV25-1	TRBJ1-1	CASSVGGFEAFF
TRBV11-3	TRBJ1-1	CASSLADNNRAFF
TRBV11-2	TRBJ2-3	CASSFGRGGIYTQYF